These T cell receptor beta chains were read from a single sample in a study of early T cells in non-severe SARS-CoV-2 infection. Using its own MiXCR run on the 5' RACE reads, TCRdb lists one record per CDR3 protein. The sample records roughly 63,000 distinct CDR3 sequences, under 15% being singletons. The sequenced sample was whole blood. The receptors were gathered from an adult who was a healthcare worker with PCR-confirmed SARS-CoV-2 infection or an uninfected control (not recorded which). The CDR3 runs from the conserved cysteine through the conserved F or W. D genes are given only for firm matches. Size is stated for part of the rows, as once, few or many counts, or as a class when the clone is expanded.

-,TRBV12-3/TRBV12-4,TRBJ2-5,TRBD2,TGTGCCAGCAGTTTGGGTAGCGGGGACTGGCAAGAGACCCAGTACTTC,CASSLGSGDWQETQYF
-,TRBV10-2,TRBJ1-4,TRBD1,TGCGCCAGCAGGAAAGCCGCGACAGGGGTGGGGGAAAAACTGTTTTTT,CASRKAATGVGEKLFF
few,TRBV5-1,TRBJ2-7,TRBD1,TGCGCCAGCAGCCCCGGTCGACAGGGTAGGGGCTACGAGCAGTACTTC,CASSPGRQGRGYEQYF
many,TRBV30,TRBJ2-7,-,TGTGCCTGGAGTCCGGTACGGGGATACGAGCAGTACTTC,CAWSPVRGYEQYF
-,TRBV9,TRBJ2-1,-,TGTGCCAGCAGCGTAGCTAGGGGCTCCTACAATGAGCAGTTCTTC,CASSVARGSYNEQFF
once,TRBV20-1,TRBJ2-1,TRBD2,TGCAGTGCTAGAGATATAATATCGAGCGGGAACAATGAGCAGTTCTTC,CSARDIISSGNNEQFF
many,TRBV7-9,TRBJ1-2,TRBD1,TGTGCCAGCAGCTTCCGACAGGGCGGTAATAGTGGCTACACCTTC,CASSFRQGGNSGYTF
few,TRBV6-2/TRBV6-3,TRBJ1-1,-,TGTGCCAGCACCCTGAGTGGCACTGAAGCTTTCTTT,CASTLSGTEAFF
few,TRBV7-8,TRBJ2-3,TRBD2,TGTGCCAGCAGCCTCACGGGACTAAGGGAAGATACGCAGTATTTT,CASSLTGLREDTQYF
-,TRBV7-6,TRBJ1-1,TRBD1,TGTGCCAGTATTCTCGGGACAGGCTTGAACACTGAAGCTTTCTTT,CASILGTGLNTEAFF
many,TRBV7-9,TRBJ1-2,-,TGTGCCAGCAGCTTGAGAGGGAATGGCTACACCTTC,CASSLRGNGYTF
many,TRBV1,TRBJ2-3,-,TGCACCAGCAGCCAAGGTGCTAGCGGGGGGGAGTCCGCAGATACGCAGTATTTT,CTSSQGASGGESADTQYF
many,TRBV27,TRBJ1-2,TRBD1,TGTGCCAGCAGCCGAAGGGGGACAGGGCATGGCTACACCTTC,CASSRRGTGHGYTF
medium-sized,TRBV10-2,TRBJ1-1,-,TGCGCCAGCAGTGAGTGGTACAAATTGAACACTGAAGCTTTCTTT,CASSEWYKLNTEAFF
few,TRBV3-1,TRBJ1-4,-,TGTGCCAGCAGCGGCCAGACGGCGGCAAATGAAAAACTGTTTTTT,CASSGQTAANEKLFF
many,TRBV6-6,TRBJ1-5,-,TGTGCCAGCAGTGCTCATGGTCAGCCCCAGCATTTT,CASSAHGQPQHF
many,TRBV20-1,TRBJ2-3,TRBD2,TGCAGTGCCCATCTAGCGGGCGGCACAGATACGCAGTATTTT,CSAHLAGGTDTQYF
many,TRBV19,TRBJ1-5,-,TGTGCCAGTAGTATGGTTCCCAGTCAGCAGCCCCAGCATTTT,CASSMVPSQQPQHF
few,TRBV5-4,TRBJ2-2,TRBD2,TGTGCCAGCAGCTGGGAGGGAAGAAACACCGGGGAGCTGTTTTTT,CASSWEGRNTGELFF
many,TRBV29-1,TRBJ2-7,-,TGCAGCGTTGGGAAGGGCTCGGGCGACGAGCAGTACTTC,CSVGKGSGDEQYF